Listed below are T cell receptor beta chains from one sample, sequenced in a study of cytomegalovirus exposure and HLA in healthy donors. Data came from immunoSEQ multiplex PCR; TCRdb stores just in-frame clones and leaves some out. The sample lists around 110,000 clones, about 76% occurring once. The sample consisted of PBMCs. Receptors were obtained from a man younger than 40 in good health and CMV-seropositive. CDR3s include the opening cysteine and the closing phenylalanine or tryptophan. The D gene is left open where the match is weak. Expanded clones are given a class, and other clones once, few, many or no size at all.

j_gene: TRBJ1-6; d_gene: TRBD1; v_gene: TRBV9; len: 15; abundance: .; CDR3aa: CASTSTGGQNSPLHF; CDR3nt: TGTGCCAGCACCTCGACAGGGGGTCAAAATTCACCCCTCCACTTT
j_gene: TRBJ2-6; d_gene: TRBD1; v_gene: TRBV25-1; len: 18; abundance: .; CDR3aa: CASSDRWQGATGANVLTF; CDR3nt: TGTGCCAGCAGTGATCGGTGGCAGGGGGCCACTGGGGCCAACGTCCTGACTTTC
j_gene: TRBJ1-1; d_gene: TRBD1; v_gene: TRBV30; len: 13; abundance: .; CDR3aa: CAWRDRGAAEAFF; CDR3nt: TGTGCCTGGAGAGACAGGGGAGCAGCTGAAGCTTTCTTT
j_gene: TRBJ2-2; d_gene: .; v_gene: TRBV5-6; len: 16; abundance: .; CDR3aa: CASSLLAPDRTGELFF; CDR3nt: TGTGCCAGCAGCTTGCTCGCCCCAGATCGCACCGGGGAGCTGTTTTTT
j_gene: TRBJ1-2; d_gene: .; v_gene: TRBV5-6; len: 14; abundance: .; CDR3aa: CASSLAGANYGYTF; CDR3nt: TGTGCCAGCAGCTTGGCAGGGGCCAACTATGGCTACACCTTC
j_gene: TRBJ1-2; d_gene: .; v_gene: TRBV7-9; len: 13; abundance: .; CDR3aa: CASSWTQNYGYTF; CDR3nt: TGTGCCAGCAGTTGGACACAAAACTATGGCTACACCTTC
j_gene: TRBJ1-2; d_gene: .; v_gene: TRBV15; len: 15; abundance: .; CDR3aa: CATSRDSGGHYGYTF; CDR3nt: TGTGCCACCAGCAGAGATTCGGGGGGGCACTATGGCTACACCTTC
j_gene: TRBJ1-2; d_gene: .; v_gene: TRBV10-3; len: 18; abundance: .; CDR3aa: CAISEAWGRSQRNYGYTF; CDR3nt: TGTGCCATCAGTGAGGCCTGGGGCAGGTCTCAACGTAACTATGGCTACACCTTC
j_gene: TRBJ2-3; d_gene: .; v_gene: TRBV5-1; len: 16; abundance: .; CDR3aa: CASRSGTSPGTDTQYF; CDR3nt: TGCGCCAGCAGGTCGGGTACTAGCCCCGGCACAGATACGCAGTATTTT
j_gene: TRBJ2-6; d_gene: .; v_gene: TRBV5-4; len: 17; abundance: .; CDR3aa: CASSSGGRGSGANVLTF; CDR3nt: TGTGCCAGCAGCTCCGGAGGCCGGGGGTCTGGGGCCAACGTCCTGACTTTC
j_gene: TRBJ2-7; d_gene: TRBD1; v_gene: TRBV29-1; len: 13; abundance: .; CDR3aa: CSVVVTGAYEQYF; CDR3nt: TGCAGCGTTGTCGTGACAGGGGCCTACGAGCAGTACTTC
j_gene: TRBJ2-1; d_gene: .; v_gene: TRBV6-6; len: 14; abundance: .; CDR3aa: CASSYSAGYNEQFF; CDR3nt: TGTGCCAGCAGTTACTCGGCTGGTTACAATGAGCAGTTCTTC
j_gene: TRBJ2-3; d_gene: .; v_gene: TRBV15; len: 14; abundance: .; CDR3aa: CATSRDRGTDTQYF; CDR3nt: TGTGCCACCAGCAGAGATCGCGGCACAGATACGCAGTATTTT
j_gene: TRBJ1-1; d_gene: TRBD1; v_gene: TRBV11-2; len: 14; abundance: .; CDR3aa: CASALGGENTEAFF; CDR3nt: TGTGCCAGTGCCTTAGGGGGCGAGAACACTGAAGCTTTCTTT
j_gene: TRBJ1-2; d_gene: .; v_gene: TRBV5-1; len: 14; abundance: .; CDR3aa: CASSPGGWDYGYTF; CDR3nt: TGCGCCAGCTCCCCGGGGGGATGGGACTATGGCTACACCTTC
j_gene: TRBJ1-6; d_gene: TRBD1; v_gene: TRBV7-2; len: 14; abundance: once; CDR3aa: CASSNGQGRSPLHF; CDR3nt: TGTGCCAGCAGTAATGGACAGGGACGGTCACCCCTCCACTTT
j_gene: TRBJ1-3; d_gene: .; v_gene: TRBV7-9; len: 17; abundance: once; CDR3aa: CASSPTAATSSGNTIYF; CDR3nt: TGTGCCAGCAGCCCAACGGCGGCCACCAGCTCTGGAAACACCATATATTTT
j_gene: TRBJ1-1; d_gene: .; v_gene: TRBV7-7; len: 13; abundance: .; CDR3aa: CASSLAIGTEAFF; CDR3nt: TGTGCCAGCAGCTTAGCGATCGGGACTGAAGCTTTCTTT
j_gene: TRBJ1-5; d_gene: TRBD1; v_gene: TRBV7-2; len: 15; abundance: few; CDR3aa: CASSSTGGRGQPQHF; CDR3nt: TGTGCCAGCAGCTCGACAGGGGGCCGGGGTCAGCCCCAGCATTTT
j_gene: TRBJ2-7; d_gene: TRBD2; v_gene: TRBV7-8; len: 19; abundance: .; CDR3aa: CASSLSRVGLQRGGYEQYF; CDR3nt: TGTGCCAGCAGCTTATCAAGGGTGGGGCTCCAGCGGGGGGGCTACGAGCAGTACTTC
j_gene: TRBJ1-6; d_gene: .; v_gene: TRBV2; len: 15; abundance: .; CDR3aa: CASSLESSYNSPLHF; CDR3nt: TGTGCCAGCAGTCTCGAGAGCTCCTATAATTCACCCCTCCACTTT
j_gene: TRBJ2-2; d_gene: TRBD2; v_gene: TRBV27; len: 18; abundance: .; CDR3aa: CASSWRSGGTANTGELFF; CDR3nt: TGTGCCAGCAGTTGGCGTAGCGGGGGGACCGCGAACACCGGGGAGCTGTTTTTT
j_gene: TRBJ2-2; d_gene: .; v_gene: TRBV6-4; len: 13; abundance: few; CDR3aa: CASSTGNTGELFF; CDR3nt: TGTGCCAGCAGCACAGGAAACACCGGGGAGCTGTTTTTT